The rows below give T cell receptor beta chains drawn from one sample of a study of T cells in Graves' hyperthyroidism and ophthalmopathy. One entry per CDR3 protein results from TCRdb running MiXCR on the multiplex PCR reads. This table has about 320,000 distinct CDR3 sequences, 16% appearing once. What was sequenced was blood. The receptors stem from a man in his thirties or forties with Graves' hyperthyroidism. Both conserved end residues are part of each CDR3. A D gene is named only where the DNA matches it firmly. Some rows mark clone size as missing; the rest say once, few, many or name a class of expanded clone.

cdr3_aa: CASSPLYPVVDTQYF
cdr3_nt: TGCGCCAGCAGCCCACTTTACCCCGTAGTAGATACGCAGTATTTT
d_call: .
v_call: TRBV4-1
j_call: TRBJ2-3
clone_size: many

cdr3_aa: CASSRLAENTDTQYF
cdr3_nt: TGTGCCAGCAGCCGTCTAGCGGAGAACACAGATACGCAGTATTTT
d_call: TRBD2
v_call: TRBV11-3
j_call: TRBJ2-3
clone_size: .

cdr3_aa: CASSHAGGTDTQYF
cdr3_nt: TGCGCCAGCAGCCATGCGGGGGGCACAGATACGCAGTATTTT
d_call: TRBD2
v_call: TRBV4-1
j_call: TRBJ2-3
clone_size: .

cdr3_aa: CASSEYRTETQYF
cdr3_nt: TGTGCCAGCAGTGAATATCGAACAGAGACCCAGTACTTC
d_call: .
v_call: TRBV2
j_call: TRBJ2-5
clone_size: many

cdr3_aa: CASSFQENIQYF
cdr3_nt: TGTGCCAGCAGCTTTCAAGAAAACATTCAGTACTTC
d_call: .
v_call: TRBV11-3
j_call: TRBJ2-4
clone_size: few

cdr3_aa: CSARPPGGDSYEKLFF
cdr3_nt: TGCAGTGCTAGACCACCGGGAGGGGACAGCTATGAAAAACTGTTTTTT
d_call: TRBD1
v_call: TRBV20-1
j_call: TRBJ1-4
clone_size: .

cdr3_aa: CASSSDRHNQPQHF
cdr3_nt: TGTGCCAGCAGCTCAGACAGGCATAATCAGCCCCAGCATTTT
d_call: .
v_call: TRBV7-8
j_call: TRBJ1-5
clone_size: few

cdr3_aa: CASSPRLAPGETRYF
cdr3_nt: TGTGCCAGCAGCCCCCGACTAGCGCCGGGGGAGACCCGGTACTTC
d_call: TRBD2
v_call: TRBV7-6
j_call: TRBJ2-5
clone_size: few

cdr3_aa: CASSRRTGIHEQYF
cdr3_nt: TGTGCCAGCAGCCGTCGGACAGGCATCCACGAGCAGTACTTC
d_call: TRBD1
v_call: TRBV13
j_call: TRBJ2-7
clone_size: few

cdr3_aa: CASSDLDEKLFF
cdr3_nt: TGTGCCAGCAGTGACCTGGACGAAAAACTGTTTTTT
d_call: .
v_call: TRBV2
j_call: TRBJ1-4
clone_size: many

cdr3_aa: CASSLGSSGANVLTF
cdr3_nt: TGTGCCAGCAGCTTAGGTTCCTCGGGGGCCAACGTCCTGACTTTC
d_call: .
v_call: TRBV13
j_call: TRBJ2-6
clone_size: .

cdr3_aa: CASSQGPASLWNEQFF
cdr3_nt: TGCGCCAGCAGCCAAGGCCCGGCTAGCCTGTGGAATGAGCAGTTCTTC
d_call: .
v_call: TRBV4-1
j_call: TRBJ2-1
clone_size: few

cdr3_aa: CSASFAQKLPDTQYF
cdr3_nt: TGCAGTGCTAGTTTTGCACAAAAACTACCAGATACGCAGTATTTT
d_call: .
v_call: TRBV20-1
j_call: TRBJ2-3
clone_size: few

cdr3_aa: CASSLIPGRTYNEQFF
cdr3_nt: TGTGCCAGCAGTTTAATTCCGGGACGCACCTACAATGAGCAGTTCTTC
d_call: .
v_call: TRBV27
j_call: TRBJ2-1
clone_size: few

cdr3_aa: CASSFSWTSAYNEQFF
cdr3_nt: TGTGCCAGCAGTTTTAGTTGGACATCGGCCTACAATGAGCAGTTCTTC
d_call: .
v_call: TRBV12-3/TRBV12-4
j_call: TRBJ2-1
clone_size: .

cdr3_aa: CASSRVPPGQGNQPQHF
cdr3_nt: TGTGCCAGCAGCCGCGTCCCTCCGGGACAGGGGAATCAGCCCCAGCATTTT
d_call: TRBD1
v_call: TRBV27
j_call: TRBJ1-5
clone_size: many

cdr3_aa: CASSLRAGDNEQFF
cdr3_nt: TGTGCCAGCAGCCTACGAGCGGGGGACAATGAGCAGTTCTTC
d_call: TRBD2
v_call: TRBV12-3/TRBV12-4
j_call: TRBJ2-1
clone_size: .

cdr3_aa: CSARDPGSSGNTIYF
cdr3_nt: TGCAGTGCTAGAGATCCGGGCAGCTCTGGAAACACCATATATTTT
d_call: .
v_call: TRBV20-1
j_call: TRBJ1-3
clone_size: many

cdr3_aa: CASSSYRSSYEQYF
cdr3_nt: TGTGCCAGCAGCTCCTATAGGTCCTCCTACGAGCAGTACTTC
d_call: .
v_call: TRBV28
j_call: TRBJ2-7
clone_size: many

cdr3_aa: CSVAPSASGTQETQYF
cdr3_nt: TGCAGCGTTGCCCCATCGGCGTCGGGGACGCAAGAGACCCAGTACTTC
d_call: .
v_call: TRBV29-1
j_call: TRBJ2-5
clone_size: few

cdr3_aa: CASSLWGGETQYF
cdr3_nt: TGTGCCAGCAGCCTTTGGGGAGGGGAGACCCAGTACTTC
d_call: TRBD2
v_call: TRBV5-5
j_call: TRBJ2-5
clone_size: many

cdr3_aa: CASSPQGAIYNEQFF
cdr3_nt: TGTGCCAGCAGTCCACAGGGGGCTATCTACAATGAGCAGTTCTTC
d_call: TRBD1
v_call: TRBV28
j_call: TRBJ2-1
clone_size: many

cdr3_aa: CASSLDGGGGYTF
cdr3_nt: TGCGCCAGCAGCTTGGATGGGGGCGGAGGCTACACCTTC
d_call: .
v_call: TRBV5-1
j_call: TRBJ1-2
clone_size: many

cdr3_aa: CASSQVTGLDTQYF
cdr3_nt: TGTGCCAGCAGCCAAGTTACAGGGTTAGATACGCAGTATTTT
d_call: .
v_call: TRBV14
j_call: TRBJ2-3
clone_size: .

cdr3_aa: CASSLRGTGPQYF
cdr3_nt: TGTGCCAGCAGTTTAAGAGGGACAGGGCCCCAGTACTTC
d_call: TRBD1
v_call: TRBV12-3/TRBV12-4
j_call: TRBJ2-5
clone_size: .

cdr3_aa: CASSPTGSEQYF
cdr3_nt: TGTGCCAGCTCACCAACGGGTAGCGAGCAGTACTTC
d_call: .
v_call: TRBV18
j_call: TRBJ2-7
clone_size: many

cdr3_aa: CASSLNTVEKLFF
cdr3_nt: TGTGCCAGCAGTTTAAACACTGTAGAAAAACTGTTTTTT
d_call: .
v_call: TRBV28
j_call: TRBJ1-4
clone_size: many

cdr3_aa: CASSQREGVSEQFF
cdr3_nt: TGTGCCAGCAGCCAACGGGAGGGCGTAAGTGAGCAGTTCTTC
d_call: TRBD2
v_call: TRBV3-1
j_call: TRBJ2-1
clone_size: many